This T cell receptor (beta chain) was captured by sequencing in a study of T cells and copy number aberrations in small-cell lung cancer. Sequenced by immunoSEQ multiplex PCR; TCRdb stores in-frame clones only, minus some. The sample consists of some 2,200 clones, 79% of them appearing once. To note about this clone: Different DNA sequences within this sample yield the same CDR3.

Input material: normal tissue next to the tumor. This clonotype was sampled from a woman aged 60 to 75 with small cell lung cancer.

CDR3: CASSPRDTGYEQYF. CDR3 nucleotides: TGTGCCAGCTCACCACGAGATACAGGCTACGAGCAGTACTTC. The J gene is TRBJ2-7, the V gene TRBV18; a possible D gene is TRBD1 (5 bases). Germline-derived CDR1 and CDR2 are KGHSH and LQKENI. Trimming shortened V by 1 base and J by 3 bases, and 10 bases separated the two germline ends. This CDR3 has 14 residues.